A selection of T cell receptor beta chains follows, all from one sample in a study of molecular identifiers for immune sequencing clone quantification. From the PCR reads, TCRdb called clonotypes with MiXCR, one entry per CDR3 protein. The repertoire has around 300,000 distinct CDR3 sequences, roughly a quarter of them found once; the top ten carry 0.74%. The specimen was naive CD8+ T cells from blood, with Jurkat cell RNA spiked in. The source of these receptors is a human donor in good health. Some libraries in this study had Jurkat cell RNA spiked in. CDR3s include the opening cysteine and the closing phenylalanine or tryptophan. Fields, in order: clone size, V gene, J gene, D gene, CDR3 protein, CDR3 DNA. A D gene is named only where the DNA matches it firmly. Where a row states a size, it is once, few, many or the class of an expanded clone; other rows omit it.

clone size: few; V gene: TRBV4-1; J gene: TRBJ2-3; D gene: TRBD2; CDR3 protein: CASSQEVAGGSTDTQYF; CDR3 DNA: TGCGCCAGCAGCCAAGAGGTAGCGGGGGGAAGCACAGATACGCAGTATTTT
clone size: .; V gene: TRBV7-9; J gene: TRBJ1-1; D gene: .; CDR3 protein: CAGSWGQGRWTEAFF; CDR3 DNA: TGTGCCGGCAGCTGGGGCCAGGGACGTTGGACTGAAGCTTTCTTT
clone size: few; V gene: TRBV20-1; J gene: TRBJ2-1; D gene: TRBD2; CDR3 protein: CSARGSTSGSSSYNEQFF; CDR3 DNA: TGCAGTGCTAGAGGAAGCACTAGCGGGAGTAGTTCCTACAATGAGCAGTTCTTC
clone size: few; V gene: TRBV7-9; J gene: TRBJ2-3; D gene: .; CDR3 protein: CASSFARRSGSSTDTQYF; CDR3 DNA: TGTGCCAGCAGCTTTGCGCGACGGAGCGGTTCAAGCACAGATACGCAGTATTTT
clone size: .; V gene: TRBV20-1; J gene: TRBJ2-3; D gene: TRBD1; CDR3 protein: CSATLDDRGSWDTQYF; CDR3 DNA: TGCAGTGCTACGCTAGATGACAGGGGGTCTTGGGATACGCAGTATTTT
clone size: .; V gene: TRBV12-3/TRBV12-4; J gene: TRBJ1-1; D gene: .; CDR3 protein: CASSLSPFAEAFF; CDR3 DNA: TGTGCCAGCAGTTTGTCACCTTTCGCTGAAGCTTTCTTT
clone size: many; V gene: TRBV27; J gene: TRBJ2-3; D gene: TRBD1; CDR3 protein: CASSPRGTGTVLTDTQYF; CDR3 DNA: TGTGCCAGCAGTCCACGGGGCACCGGGACAGTCCTCACAGATACGCAGTATTTT
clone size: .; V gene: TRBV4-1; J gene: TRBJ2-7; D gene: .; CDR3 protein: CASSQVARSGEQYF; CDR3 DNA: TGCGCCAGCAGCCAAGTGGCCCGCTCTGGCGAGCAGTACTTC
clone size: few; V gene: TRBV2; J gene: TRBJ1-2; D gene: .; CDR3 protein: CASSGQPFSNYGYTF; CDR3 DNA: TGTGCCAGCAGTGGACAGCCCTTTTCTAACTATGGCTACACCTTC
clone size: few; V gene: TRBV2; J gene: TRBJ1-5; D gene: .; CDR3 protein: CASSPRGGFNQPQHF; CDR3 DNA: TGTGCCAGCAGTCCCCGGGGAGGTTTCAATCAGCCCCAGCATTTT
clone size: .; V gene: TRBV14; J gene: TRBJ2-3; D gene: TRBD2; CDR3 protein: CASSQGSGGTSTDTQYF; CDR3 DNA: TGTGCCAGCAGCCAAGGGTCGGGAGGAACTAGCACAGATACGCAGTATTTT
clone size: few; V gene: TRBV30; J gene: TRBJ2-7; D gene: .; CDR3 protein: CAWSHGSSYEQYF; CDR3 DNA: TGTGCCTGGAGTCACGGTAGCTCCTACGAGCAGTACTTC
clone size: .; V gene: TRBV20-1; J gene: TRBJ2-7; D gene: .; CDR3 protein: CSADRDLFSYEQYF; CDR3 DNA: TGCAGTGCTGACCGGGACCTCTTCTCCTACGAGCAGTACTTC
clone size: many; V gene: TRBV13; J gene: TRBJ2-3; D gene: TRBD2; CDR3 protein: CASSLKGLANSGTQYF; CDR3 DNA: TGTGCCAGCAGCCTTAAGGGACTAGCGAATTCGGGTACGCAGTATTTT
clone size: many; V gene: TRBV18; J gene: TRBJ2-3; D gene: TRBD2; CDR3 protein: CASSPSGLAGYTDTQYF; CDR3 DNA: TGTGCCAGCTCACCATCCGGACTAGCGGGCTACACAGATACGCAGTATTTT
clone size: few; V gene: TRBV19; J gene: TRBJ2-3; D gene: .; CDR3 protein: CASSIDGADTQYF; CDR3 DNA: TGTGCCAGTAGTATCGACGGGGCAGATACGCAGTATTTT
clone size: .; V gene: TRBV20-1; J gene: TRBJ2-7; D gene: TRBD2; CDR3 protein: CSATPGLSAYEQYF; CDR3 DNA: TGCAGCGCCACCCCGGGACTATCCGCCTACGAGCAGTACTTC
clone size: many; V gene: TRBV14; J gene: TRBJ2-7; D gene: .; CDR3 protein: CASSQDSAGYSDEQYF; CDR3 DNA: TGTGCCAGCAGCCAAGATTCGGCAGGCTACAGCGACGAGCAGTACTTC
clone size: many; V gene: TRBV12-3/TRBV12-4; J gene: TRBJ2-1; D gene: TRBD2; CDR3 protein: CASSSVPGGPHNEQFF; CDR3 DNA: TGTGCCAGCAGTTCAGTTCCGGGGGGGCCTCACAATGAGCAGTTCTTC
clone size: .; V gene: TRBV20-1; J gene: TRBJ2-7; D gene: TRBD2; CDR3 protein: CSATPQSGGPALRNEQYF; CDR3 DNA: TGCAGTGCTACGCCTCAGAGCGGGGGCCCCGCGTTGAGAAACGAGCAGTACTTC
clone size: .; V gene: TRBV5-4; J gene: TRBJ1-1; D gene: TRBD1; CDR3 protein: CASSLDGTANTEAFF; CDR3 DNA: TGTGCCAGCAGCTTGGACGGGACAGCGAACACTGAAGCTTTCTTT
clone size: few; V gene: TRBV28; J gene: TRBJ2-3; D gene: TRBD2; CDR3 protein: CASSLRGEGPHTDAQYF; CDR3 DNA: TGTGCCAGCAGTTTGCGCGGGGAGGGACCCCACACAGATGCGCAGTATTTT
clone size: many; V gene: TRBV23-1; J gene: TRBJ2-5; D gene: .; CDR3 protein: CASSQSVGEQETQYF; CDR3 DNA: TGCGCCAGCAGTCAATCGGTAGGAGAACAAGAGACCCAGTACTTC
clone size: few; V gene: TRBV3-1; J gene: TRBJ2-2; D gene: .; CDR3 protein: CASSQGFPVSNTGELFF; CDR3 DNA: TGTGCCAGCAGCCAAGGATTTCCGGTATCGAACACCGGGGAGCTGTTTTTT
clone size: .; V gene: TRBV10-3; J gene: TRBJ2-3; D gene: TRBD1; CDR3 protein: CAISEPPGTGEDTQYF; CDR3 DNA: TGTGCCATCAGTGAGCCGCCCGGGACAGGTGAAGATACGCAGTATTTT
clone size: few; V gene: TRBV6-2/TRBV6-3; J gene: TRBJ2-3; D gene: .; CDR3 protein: CASRLSTDTQYF; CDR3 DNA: TGTGCCAGCAGGCTAAGCACAGATACGCAGTATTTT
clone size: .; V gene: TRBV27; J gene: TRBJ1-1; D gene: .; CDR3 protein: CASSERSNTEAFF; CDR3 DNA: TGTGCCAGCAGTGAAAGGTCGAACACTGAAGCTTTCTTT
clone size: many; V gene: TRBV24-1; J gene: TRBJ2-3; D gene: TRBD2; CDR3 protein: CATSDPGLAGGQDTQYF; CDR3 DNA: TGTGCCACCAGTGACCCAGGACTAGCGGGAGGTCAAGATACGCAGTATTTT